Below, 29 T cell receptor beta chains from the same sample are listed, as sequenced in a study of technical replicates of blood from several donors. This table comes from immunoSEQ multiplex PCR, and its TCRdb copy is limited to in-frame clones, with some not included. The sample comprises tens of thousands of clones, over 80% of which are singletons, and 3.5% to 5% rests with the top ten. Sequences were obtained from PBMCs. Receptor source: a human donor in good health. Some clones in this sample may be carry-over from other donors' samples.

The chain links TRBV9 to TRBJ2-2; the match to TRBD2 covers 10 bases. V was clipped by 4 bases and J by 4 bases; unmatched bases: 7. CDR1 is SGDLS, CDR2 YYNGEE, per germline. There are 16 residues in the CDR3. CDR3: CASSRESGGGTGELFF. In nucleotides, the CDR3 is TGTGCCAGCAGCAGGGAAAGCGGGGGGGGCACCGGGGAGCTGTTTTTT.

The rearrangement joins TRBV5-8 to TRBJ2-2, with D uncertain. The V gene's germline CDR1 is SGHTS and CDR2 YDEGEE. The V and J ends lost 2 bases and 5 bases respectively, with 4 bases between them. The length of the CDR3 is 12 residues. The CDR3 nucleotides read TGTGCCAGCAGCTTTGAGACCGGGGAGCTGTTTTTT. Translating it yields CASSFETGELFF.

The J gene is TRBJ1-1, the V gene TRBV5-4, with 7 bases that match TRBD1. This CDR3 spans 14 amino acids. Germline trimming cut 4 bases from V and 5 bases from J; bases unmatched to any gene: 8. Germline CDR1 and CDR2: SGHNT and YYREEE (reference sequence). The CDR3 nucleotides read TGTGCCAGCAGCACACAGGGGTTTACAACTGAAGCTTTCTTT. Its protein product is CASSTQGFTTEAFF.

The chain combines TRBV19 with TRBJ2-2; D remains ambiguous. Trimming stripped 2 bases from V and 0 bases from J, with 10 bases between. The germline V gene has CDR1 LNHDA and CDR2 SQIVND (reference sequence). CDR3 length equals 16 residues. This chain's CDR3 is CASSIFAAPNTGELFF. CDR3 bases: TGTGCCAGTAGTATATTTGCGGCCCCGAACACCGGGGAGCTGTTTTTT.

This clone was detected only a few times. The chain combines TRBV6-1 with TRBJ1-6; TRBD1 agrees at 8 bases. This CDR3 comprises 15 residues. Looked up from germline, CDR1 is MNHNS and CDR2 is SASEGT. V lost 5 bases and J lost 7; bases outside the gene matches: 7. The CDR3 sequence: CASSFTGGGNSPLHF. CDR3 nucleotides: TGTGCCAGCAGTTTTACAGGGGGTGGGAATTCACCCCTCCACTTT.

This chain links TRBV6-1 with TRBJ2-3; 7 bases align to TRBD1. This CDR3 has 13 amino acids. CDR1 and CDR2 from the germline V gene are MNHNS and SASEGT. Trimming removed 5 bases from V and 6 bases from J; junction bases left unmatched: 5. CDR3 residues: CASSTGQTDTQYF. CDR3 in DNA: TGTGCCAGCAGTACGGGACAGACCGATACGCAGTATTTT.

The chain recombines TRBV14 with TRBJ2-5; D may be TRBD1 (6 bases). This CDR3 spans 16 amino acids. Germline lookup yields CDR1 SGHDN and CDR2 FVKESK. Trimming pared 0 bases from V and 4 bases from J, leaving 15 bases between. CDR3 DNA sequence: TGTGCCAGCAGCCAAGATCGACAGGTCCGGCCAGAGACCCAGTACTTC. This encodes CASSQDRQVRPETQYF. Supplemented by reference TRBV14 and TRBJ2-5, the full variable domain reads EAGVTQFPSHSVIEKGQTVTLRCDPISGHDNLYWYRRVMGKEIKFLLHFVKESKQDESGMPNNRFLAERTGGTYSTLKVQPAELEDSGVYFCASSQDRQVRPETQYFGPGTRLLVL.

J is TRBJ2-7 and V is TRBV6-8; 9 positions match TRBD1. The germline V gene encodes CDR1 MNHGY and CDR2 SAAAGT. The ends lost 6 bases at V and 3 bases at J; junction bases unmatched: 15. The CDR3 loop spans 17 amino acids. In nucleotides, the CDR3 is TGTGCCAGCAGGCAGACCCACAGGGGGCAACGGGTCTACGAGCAGTACTTC. Residues: CASRQTHRGQRVYEQYF.

The CDR3 DNA reads as TGTGCCAGCAGTGAAGATGGGACAGGGCCAGAGACCCAGTACTTC. Translated: CASSEDGTGPETQYF. J is TRBJ2-5 and V is TRBV25-1; 9 positions agree with TRBD1. Germline CDR1 is MGHDK and CDR2 is SYGVNS. The junction had 5 bases not matched to a gene; V was cut back by 2 bases and J by 4 bases. The CDR3 consists of 15 residues. Full variable domain (rest looked up from reference TRBV25-1 and TRBJ2-5): EADIYQTPRYLVIGTGKKITLECSQTMGHDKMYWYQQDPGMELHLIHYSYGVNSTEKGDLSSESTVSRIRTEHFPLTLESARPSHTSQYLCASSEDGTGPETQYFGPGTRLLVL.

The V and J genes are TRBV5-5 and TRBJ2-7, with TRBD2 as a possible D gene (6 bases). CDR3 length equals 13 residues. The germline V gene encodes CDR1 SGHKS and CDR2 YYEKEE (reference sequence). V shed 5 bases and J shed 3 bases, with 12 bases lying between them. The CDR3 reads CASSWEDNYEQYF. The CDR3 nucleotides read TGTGCCAGCAGTTGGGAGGACAACTACGAGCAGTACTTC.

The chain joins TRBV7-7 to TRBJ2-7; TRBD1 aligns across 10 bases. Germline assignment: CDR1 SSHAT and CDR2 FNYEAQ (reference sequence). This CDR3 is 15 amino acids long. V shed 5 bases and J 4 bases; nucleotides not matched to a gene: 8. The CDR3 region has the DNA TGTGCCAGCAGCCCGGGACAGGGGAAAGGGTACGAGCAGTACTTC. It encodes CASSPGQGKGYEQYF. Full variable domain (outside the CDR3, taken from reference TRBV7-7 and TRBJ2-7): GAGVSQSPRYKVTKRGQDVTLRCDPISSHATLYWYQQALGQGPEFLTYFNYEAQPDKSGLPSDRFSAERPEGSISTLTIQRTEQRDSAMYRCASSPGQGKGYEQYFGPGTRLTVT.

This rearrangement joins TRBV7-3 to TRBJ2-1; 8 bases map to TRBD2. This CDR3 comprises 15 residues. Germline loops: CDR1 SGHTA, CDR2 FQGTGA. Trimming took 2 bases from V and 3 from J; bases not matched to a gene: 3. The DNA of the CDR3 is TGTGCCAGCAGCTTAGGCGGGGGGCTCTACAATGAGCAGTTCTTC. Translation gives CASSLGGGLYNEQFF.

The genes are TRBV6-6 and TRBJ1-1; possible D gene TRBD1, 5 bases. V dropped 6 bases and J dropped 0 bases, with 11 bases sitting between them. This CDR3 is 14 amino acids long. In germline, CDR1 is MNHNY, CDR2 SVGAGI (reference sequence). The CDR3 bases are TGTGCCAGCAGGGCGGGGGTTATGAACACTGAAGCTTTCTTT. Its translation is CASRAGVMNTEAFF.

The V call is TRBV7-3, the J call TRBJ2-3; 15 positions match TRBD2. CDR1 and CDR2 (germline): SGHTA, FQGTGA. V shed 3 bases and J 9 bases; nucleotides not matched to a gene: 1. This CDR3 comprises 14 residues. This chain's CDR3 is CASSLGLAGGTQYF. The CDR3 nucleotides read TGTGCCAGCAGCTTGGGACTAGCGGGGGGAACGCAGTATTTT.

The chain joins TRBV7-9 to TRBJ2-7; TRBD1 matches 7 bases. The CDR3 has 19 residues. Germline assignment: CDR1 SEHNR and CDR2 FQNEAQ (reference sequence). The ends lost 0 bases at V and 0 bases at J; junction bases unmatched: 14. The chain's CDR3 is CASSLADLNRGRNSYEQYF. In nucleotides, the CDR3 is TGTGCCAGCAGCTTAGCCGACTTAAACAGGGGCCGAAACTCCTACGAGCAGTACTTC.

The chain employs TRBV11-3 and TRBJ2-1, with a tentative D call TRBD2 (6 bases). CDR1 SGHNT and CDR2 YENEEA come from the germline V gene. Trimming left V 2 bases short and J 5 bases short, with 13 bases between. This CDR3 contains 15 residues. The CDR3, as DNA: TGTGCCAGCAGCTTACATTGGCTAGCGAACAATGAGCAGTTCTTC. It translates to CASSLHWLANNEQFF.

This clone was seen more than once but under ten times. The chain links TRBV15 to TRBJ1-6; D is perhaps TRBD1 (5 bases). The CDR3 is 16 amino acids. Deletions cut 0 bases from V and 9 bases from J, with 15 bases between. Germline V gene lookup returns CDR1 LNHNV and CDR2 YYDKDF (reference sequence). The CDR3 reads CATSRDKGLRFSPLHF. CDR3 sequence (DNA): TGTGCCACCAGCAGAGATAAGGGACTGCGATTTTCACCCCTCCACTTT.

This rearrangement joins TRBV7-2 to TRBJ1-4, with 10 bases matching TRBD1. Germline V gene lookup returns CDR1 SGHTA and CDR2 FQGNSA. There are 12 residues in the CDR3. Trimming took 5 bases from V and 11 from J; bases not matched to a gene: 2. The DNA of the CDR3 is TGTGCCAGCAGCCAGGACAGGGGGAAACTGTTTTTT. It encodes CASSQDRGKLFF.

The chain employs TRBV18 and TRBJ1-3; 7 nucleotides align to TRBD1. The CDR3 has 19 amino acids. V lost 3 bases, J lost 0 bases, and 14 bases stayed unmatched. Germline lookup yields CDR1 KGHSH and CDR2 LQKENI. CDR3 in DNA: TGTGCCAGCTCACCGACTCGACGACAGGGTTCTCGCTCTGGAAACACCATATATTTT. It encodes CASSPTRRQGSRSGNTIYF.

The rearrangement uses TRBV4-3 and TRBJ1-4, with 7 nucleotides matching TRBD1. V lost 1 base, J lost 5 bases, and 4 bases stayed unmatched. The CDR3 totals 15 residues. In germline, CDR1 is LGHNA, CDR2 YSLEER. This CDR3 reads CASSQGGRGNEKLFF. For the CDR3, the DNA is TGCGCCAGCAGCCAAGGCGGCAGGGGGAATGAAAAACTGTTTTTT.

The V gene is TRBV7-2, the J gene TRBJ2-2; D uncertain. Germline CDR1 SGHTA, CDR2 FQGNSA. V lost 5 bases, J lost 8 bases, and 9 bases lay in between. The CDR3 has 12 amino acids. This CDR3 reads CASSVYGGELFF. For the CDR3, the DNA is TGTGCCAGCAGCGTCTACGGGGGGGAGCTGTTTTTT.

The chain has TRBV7-2 and TRBJ1-2; the D is unclear. Trimming removed 1 base from V and 4 bases from J, with 10 bases in between. The CDR3 loop spans 14 amino acids. Germline loops: CDR1 SGHTA, CDR2 FQGNSA. CDR3 in DNA: TGTGCCAGCAGCTTAGATCCAGGAACCTATGGCTACACCTTC. Protein sequence: CASSLDPGTYGYTF. The variable domain in full, completed from reference TRBV7-2 and TRBJ1-2, reads GAGVSQSPSNKVTEKGKDVELRCDPISGHTALYWYRQSLGQGLEFLIYFQGNSAPDKSGLPSDRFSAERTGGSVSTLTIQRTQQEDSAVYLCASSLDPGTYGYTFGSGTRLTVV.

J is TRBJ2-5 and V is TRBV29-1; 9 bases agree with TRBD1. The CDR3 covers 14 residues. Unmatched junction bases numbered 8, after V lost 2 bases and J lost 7 bases. Germline V gene lookup returns CDR1 SQVTM and CDR2 ANQGSEA. CDR3 nucleotides: TGCAGCGTTGAACCGGACGACAGGGGGTGGACCCAGTACTTC. Translation: CSVEPDDRGWTQYF. The variable domain in full, with the rest retrieved from reference TRBV29-1 and TRBJ2-5, is SAVISQKPSRDICQRGTSLTIQCQVDSQVTMMFWYRQQPGQSLTLIATANQGSEATYESGFVIDKFPISRPNLTFSTLTVSNMSPEDSSIYLCSVEPDDRGWTQYFGPGTRLLVL.

The J gene is TRBJ2-5, the V gene TRBV19, with a tentative D call TRBD1 (5 bases). Deletions cut 5 bases from V and 5 bases from J, with 12 bases between. Germline values: CDR1 LNHDA, CDR2 SQIVND (reference sequence). The CDR3 consists of 13 residues. The CDR3 reads CASSATVRETQYF. The DNA of the CDR3 is TGTGCCAGTAGTGCGACAGTCCGGGAGACCCAGTACTTC.

The V call is TRBV6-4, the J call TRBJ1-6; a weak D match, TRBD1 (6 bases). Trimming took 6 bases from V and 6 from J, leaving 12 bases between them. CDR1 and CDR2 from the germline V gene are MRHNA and SNTAGT. This CDR3 comprises 14 residues. The CDR3 spells CASRAGTFNSPLHF. CDR3 coding DNA: TGTGCCAGCAGAGCCGGGACATTTAATTCACCCCTCCACTTT.

V is TRBV4-3 and J is TRBJ2-7, with D uncertain. Trimming took 1 base from V and 3 from J, leaving 10 bases between them. Germline CDR1 LGHNA, CDR2 YSLEER. The CDR3 length is 14 residues. CDR3 protein: CASSQAQDNYEQYF. The CDR3 coding sequence is TGCGCCAGCAGCCAAGCTCAGGATAACTACGAGCAGTACTTC.

V and J are TRBV29-1 and TRBJ2-1; 10 bases align to TRBD2. CDR1 is SQVTM and CDR2 is ANQGSEA in the germline V gene. This CDR3 comprises 13 residues. The junction had 1 base not matched to a gene; V was cut back by 2 bases and J by 6 bases. This chain's CDR3 is CSVERTSGNEQFF. DNA for the CDR3: TGCAGCGTTGAAAGGACTAGCGGCAATGAGCAGTTCTTC.

In its sample, this clone was seen a few times. The genes are TRBV19 and TRBJ2-7, with 9 positions matching TRBD2. The J segment lost 6 bases and the V segment lost 3 bases, leaving 6 bases of the junction unmatched. In germline, CDR1 is LNHDA, CDR2 SQIVND (reference sequence). This CDR3 is 14 amino acids long. The DNA for the CDR3 is TGTGCCAGTAGTATGATCGCGGGGGGGATCGAGCAGTACTTC. Translation gives CASSMIAGGIEQYF. The variable domain in full, with the rest retrieved from reference TRBV19 and TRBJ2-7, is DGGITQSPKYLFRKEGQNVTLSCEQNLNHDAMYWYRQDPGQGLRLIYYSQIVNDFQKGDIAEGYSVSREKKESFPLTVTSAQKNPTAFYLCASSMIAGGIEQYFGPGTRLTVT.

The chain uses TRBV11-2 and TRBJ1-1, with D uncertain. Trimming cost V 2 bases and J 0 bases, with 10 bases left between them. CDR3 length: 15 amino acids. Germline V gene sequence: CDR1 SGHAT, CDR2 FQNNGV. In DNA form, the CDR3 reads TGTGCCAGCAGCTTATCAGGCAGACTGAACACTGAAGCTTTCTTT. Protein sequence: CASSLSGRLNTEAFF.